This TCR beta chain was sequenced in a study of long-term antiretroviral therapy in people with HIV. Researchers report immunoSEQ v3.0 was run at survey level. Sequencing used immunoSEQ multiplex PCR; TCRdb keeps in-frame clones, though not all of them. The sample includes tens of thousands of clones, 93% of them seen just once. Germline CDR1 and CDR2: GTSNPN and SVGIG (reference sequence). The V gene lost 0 bases and the J gene lost 7 bases, with 6 bases spanning the gap. This CDR3 has 11 amino acids. The sequencing here drew on unsorted PBMCs, taken 7.6 years after starting antiretroviral therapy. The receptor was derived from a woman in her thirties or forties with HIV. The V call is TRBV30, the J call TRBJ1-1; D gene ambiguous. CDR3 residues: CAWSVSSEAFF. CDR3 DNA sequence: TGTGCCTGGAGTGTTAGTAGTGAAGCTTTCTTT.